The following is a TCR beta chain sequence with its context. This specimen belongs to a study of blood T cell repertoires in COVID-19. This table comes from immunoSEQ multiplex PCR, and its TCRdb copy is limited to in-frame clones, with some not included. The sample comprises under 350,000 clones, about 89% of which are singletons, and about 4.6% rests with the top ten. This CDR3 is built from 17 residues. The germline V gene has CDR1 SGHRS and CDR2 YFSETQ. The trim removed 1 base at V and 5 bases at J, leaving 10 bases unmatched. The sequence was obtained from a man aged 35 to 55 with acute or convalescent COVID-19. The gene calls are TRBV5-1 and TRBJ2-7; 12 bases agree with TRBD1. What was sequenced was peripheral blood. In DNA form, the CDR3 reads TGCGCCAGCAGCTTGTCCATCACCGGGACAGGGGGCGACGAGCAGTACTTC. It codes for CASSLSITGTGGDEQYF.